The rows below give T cell receptor beta chains drawn from one sample of a study of blood T cells in healthy people across ages. TCRdb processed the 5' RACE reads anew with MiXCR; each CDR3 protein has one entry. The top ten clones hold 7.7% of a sample with about 1.7 million distinct CDR3 sequences, approximately 28% of them seen once. Sequenced input: blood. These receptor sequences come from a woman aged 25 to 45 in good health. Each CDR3 is given with its conserved first and last residue. The D gene is left open where the match is weak. Clone size is stated in some rows and not others, as once, few, many or a class when expanded.

abundance: many
j_gene: TRBJ2-7
v_gene: TRBV12-3/TRBV12-4
d_gene: NA
CDR3aa: CASSDGSFHEQYF
CDR3nt: TGTGCCAGCAGCGACGGATCTTTCCACGAGCAGTACTTC

abundance: NA
j_gene: TRBJ2-1
v_gene: TRBV5-1
d_gene: TRBD2
CDR3aa: CASSLASAGGHNEQFF
CDR3nt: TGCGCCAGCAGCTTGGCCTCAGCGGGGGGGCACAATGAGCAGTTCTTC

abundance: NA
j_gene: TRBJ1-5
v_gene: TRBV6-5
d_gene: NA
CDR3aa: CASSLGPRESNQPQHF
CDR3nt: TGTGCCAGCAGTCTCGGGCCCCGGGAGAGCAATCAGCCCCAGCATTTT

abundance: NA
j_gene: TRBJ2-6
v_gene: TRBV7-9
d_gene: NA
CDR3aa: CACSLRDSSTGANVLTF
CDR3nt: TGTGCCTGCAGCTTGCGGGACAGTAGCACTGGGGCCAACGTCCTGACTTTC

abundance: few
j_gene: TRBJ2-7
v_gene: TRBV6-5
d_gene: TRBD1
CDR3aa: CASSYSKGGVGFSYEQYF
CDR3nt: TGTGCCAGCAGTTACTCGAAAGGGGGCGTGGGGTTCTCCTACGAGCAGTACTTC

abundance: NA
j_gene: TRBJ2-3
v_gene: TRBV5-1
d_gene: TRBD1
CDR3aa: CASSSNGQGPDTQYF
CDR3nt: TGCGCCAGCAGCTCCAACGGACAGGGCCCAGATACGCAGTATTTT

abundance: many
j_gene: TRBJ2-1
v_gene: TRBV9
d_gene: NA
CDR3aa: CASSVTGSSYNEQFF
CDR3nt: TGTGCCAGCAGCGTCACGGGATCTTCCTACAATGAGCAGTTCTTC

abundance: many
j_gene: TRBJ2-6
v_gene: TRBV5-1
d_gene: NA
CDR3aa: CASSQTVSGANVLTF
CDR3nt: TGCGCCAGCAGCCAGACAGTATCTGGGGCCAACGTCCTGACTTTC

abundance: NA
j_gene: TRBJ2-7
v_gene: TRBV18
d_gene: NA
CDR3aa: CASSIDSIEQYF
CDR3nt: TGTGCCAGCTCAATAGACAGTATCGAGCAGTACTTC

abundance: once
j_gene: TRBJ2-3
v_gene: TRBV20-1
d_gene: NA
CDR3aa: CSASGVYTDTQYF
CDR3nt: TGCAGTGCTAGCGGGGTTTACACAGATACGCAGTATTTT

abundance: NA
j_gene: TRBJ1-2
v_gene: TRBV20-1
d_gene: TRBD1
CDR3aa: CSAADRGTTRPSDYTF
CDR3nt: TGCAGTGCTGCGGACAGGGGAACTACGCGCCCCTCTGACTACACCTTC

abundance: NA
j_gene: TRBJ1-1
v_gene: TRBV7-9
d_gene: NA
CDR3aa: CASKKKGNTEAFF
CDR3nt: TGTGCCAGCAAAAAGAAGGGGAACACTGAAGCTTTCTTT

abundance: NA
j_gene: TRBJ1-2
v_gene: TRBV12-3/TRBV12-4
d_gene: TRBD1
CDR3aa: CASRPDRERYGYTF
CDR3nt: TGTGCCAGCAGACCGGACAGGGAACGGTATGGCTACACCTTC

abundance: many
j_gene: TRBJ2-7
v_gene: TRBV12-3/TRBV12-4
d_gene: NA
CDR3aa: CASSLRQPYEQYF
CDR3nt: TGTGCCAGCAGTTTAAGGCAGCCCTACGAGCAGTACTTC

abundance: NA
j_gene: TRBJ2-7
v_gene: TRBV7-9
d_gene: TRBD2
CDR3aa: CASMGLGDSDEQYF
CDR3nt: TGTGCCAGCATGGGACTAGGGGACTCTGACGAGCAGTACTTC

abundance: NA
j_gene: TRBJ1-2
v_gene: TRBV7-3
d_gene: NA
CDR3aa: CASSPQGSMGYTF
CDR3nt: TGTGCCAGCAGCCCCCAGGGCTCAATGGGGTACACCTTC

abundance: many
j_gene: TRBJ2-7
v_gene: TRBV25-1
d_gene: TRBD1
CDR3aa: CASRDRMTYEQYF
CDR3nt: TGTGCCAGCAGGGACAGGATGACCTACGAGCAGTACTTC

abundance: once
j_gene: TRBJ1-2
v_gene: TRBV12-5
d_gene: NA
CDR3aa: CASGPGLSYGYTF
CDR3nt: TGTGCTAGTGGTCCGGGTCTCAGCTATGGCTACACCTTC

abundance: NA
j_gene: TRBJ2-3
v_gene: TRBV30
d_gene: TRBD2
CDR3aa: CAWTPGLDIPDTQYF
CDR3nt: TGTGCCTGGACGCCCGGACTAGATATTCCAGATACGCAGTATTTT

abundance: few
j_gene: TRBJ2-1
v_gene: TRBV20-1
d_gene: NA
CDR3aa: CSAQRGYRREQFF
CDR3nt: TGCAGTGCCCAAAGGGGCTACCGCCGGGAGCAGTTCTTC

abundance: NA
j_gene: TRBJ1-2
v_gene: TRBV12-3/TRBV12-4
d_gene: TRBD1
CDR3aa: CASRPGQGAGSGYTF
CDR3nt: TGTGCCAGCAGGCCGGGACAGGGGGCAGGGTCTGGCTACACCTTC

abundance: NA
j_gene: TRBJ2-2
v_gene: TRBV7-9
d_gene: TRBD2
CDR3aa: CASSRRTSPRSNTGELFF
CDR3nt: TGTGCCAGCAGCCGACGGACTAGCCCTCGCTCGAACACCGGTGAGCTGTTTTTT

abundance: many
j_gene: TRBJ2-1
v_gene: TRBV7-2
d_gene: NA
CDR3aa: CASSLASGPSAYNEQFF
CDR3nt: TGTGCCAGCAGCTTAGCTAGCGGCCCATCTGCCTACAATGAGCAGTTCTTC

abundance: few
j_gene: TRBJ1-5
v_gene: TRBV12-3/TRBV12-4
d_gene: NA
CDR3aa: CASSLDLGSNQPQHF
CDR3nt: TGTGCCAGCAGTTTAGATCTGGGAAGCAATCAGCCCCAGCATTTT

abundance: few
j_gene: TRBJ2-3
v_gene: TRBV7-2
d_gene: TRBD2
CDR3aa: CASRVTSGVRTDTQYF
CDR3nt: TGTGCCAGCAGGGTTACTAGCGGGGTACGCACAGATACGCAGTATTTT

abundance: NA
j_gene: TRBJ2-5
v_gene: TRBV30
d_gene: TRBD2
CDR3aa: CAWSSLRTSGRTGETQYF
CDR3nt: TGTGCCTGGAGTTCCCTCAGGACTAGCGGGAGGACGGGAGAGACCCAGTACTTC

abundance: NA
j_gene: TRBJ2-7
v_gene: TRBV12-5
d_gene: NA
CDR3aa: CASGPAVYEQYF
CDR3nt: TGTGCTAGTGGGCCGGCCGTCTACGAGCAGTACTTC

abundance: few
j_gene: TRBJ2-3
v_gene: TRBV20-1
d_gene: NA
CDR3aa: CSAREGSHTDTQYF
CDR3nt: TGCAGTGCTAGAGAGGGCAGCCACACAGATACGCAGTATTTT

abundance: NA
j_gene: TRBJ2-3
v_gene: TRBV20-1
d_gene: NA
CDR3aa: CSARGEEGLTDTQYF
CDR3nt: TGCAGTGCTAGAGGGGAGGAGGGACTCACAGATACGCAGTATTTT

abundance: few
j_gene: TRBJ2-1
v_gene: TRBV5-1
d_gene: NA
CDR3aa: CASSLFRAQYNEQFF
CDR3nt: TGCGCCAGCAGCTTGTTCCGGGCCCAATACAATGAGCAGTTCTTC

abundance: NA
j_gene: TRBJ1-5
v_gene: TRBV2
d_gene: NA
CDR3aa: CASSGQRGNNQPQHF
CDR3nt: TGTGCCAGCAGTGGTCAGAGAGGGAACAATCAGCCCCAGCATTTT